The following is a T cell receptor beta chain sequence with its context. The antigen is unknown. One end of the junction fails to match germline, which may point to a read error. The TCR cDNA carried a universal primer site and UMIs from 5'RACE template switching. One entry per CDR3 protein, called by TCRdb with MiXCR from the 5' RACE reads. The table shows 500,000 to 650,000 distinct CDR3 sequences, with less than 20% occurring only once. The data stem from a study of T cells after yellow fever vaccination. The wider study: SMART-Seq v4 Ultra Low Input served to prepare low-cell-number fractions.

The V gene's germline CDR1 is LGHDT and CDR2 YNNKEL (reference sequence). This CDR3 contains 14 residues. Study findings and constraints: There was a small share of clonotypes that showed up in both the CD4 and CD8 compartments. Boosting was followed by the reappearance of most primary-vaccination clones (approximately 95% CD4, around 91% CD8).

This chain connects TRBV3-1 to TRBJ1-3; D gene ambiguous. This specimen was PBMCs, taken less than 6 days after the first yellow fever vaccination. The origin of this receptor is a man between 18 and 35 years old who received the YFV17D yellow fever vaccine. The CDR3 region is CANSPIESGNTIYF. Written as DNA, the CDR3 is TGTGCCAACAGCCCGATCGAGTCTGGAAACACCATATATTTT. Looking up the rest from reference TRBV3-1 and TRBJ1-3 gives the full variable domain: DTAVSQTPKYLVTQMGNDKSIKCEQNLGHDTMYWYKQDSKKFLKIMFSYNNKELIINETVPNRFSPKSPDKAHLNLHINSLELGDSAVYFCANSPIESGNTIYFGEGSWLTVV.